Detailed here is one TCR beta chain. Its antigen is unknown. Any patient presenting with uncontrolled infection, other autoimmune disease, pregnancy or lactation was left out. This sample holds PBMCs from about 9.3 ml fresh peripheral blood. The data were taken from a study of T cells in Graves' hyperthyroidism and ophthalmopathy. Study results and caveats: Within blood appeared most thyroid clonotypes that had expanded above 0.001. Ophthalmopathy, which appeared later, was predicted by the model a median 6.5 months before onset.

There are 12 residues in the CDR3. The V end lost 2 bases, the J end lost 4 bases, and 6 bases lay between the germline ends. The germline V gene has CDR1 GTSNPN and CDR2 SVGIG (reference sequence). Authors of the study amplified TCR beta CDR3 regions from RNA transcripts. The HTBI primer set drove a first-round RT-PCR of the TCR CDR3. TCRdb reprocessed the multiplex PCR reads with MiXCR, giving one entry per CDR3 protein. The sample holds 300,000 to 450,000 distinct CDR3 sequences, about a sixth seen once. The receptor was isolated from a woman in her thirties with Graves' hyperthyroidism that later progressed to Graves' ophthalmopathy. The chain links TRBV30 to TRBJ1-3, with D uncertain. Sequenced material: blood. The CDR3 DNA reads TGTGCCTGGAGTTCTCCGGGAAACACCATATATTTT. It is translated as CAWSSPGNTIYF.